What follows is one T cell receptor (beta chain) and its context. These data come from a study of blood T cell repertoires in COVID-19. Overall study: COVID-19 samples, acute and convalescent, were from the United States, Italy and Spain. The analysed material was cDNA or gDNA that came from T cells, B-cell-depleted T cells, or PBMCs.

In the original processing: Amplification of reference gene primers was used by the study to estimate nucleated cell counts. The repertoire was sequenced with immunoSEQ multiplex PCR; TCRdb's copy has only in-frame clones and lacks some. Clone size and the V and J calls come from that table; the DNA yielded D and trimming. The table has approximately 160,000 clones, 84% seen once. CDR1 SNHLY and CDR2 FYNNEI come from the germline V gene. V was shortened by 5 bases and J by 0 bases, with 10 bases between the two germline ends. The CDR3 runs to 15 residues. The sequence was obtained from a man aged 35 to 55 who had recovered from COVID-19. The gene calls are TRBV2 and TRBJ2-2, with D maybe TRBD2 (6 bases). Sequencing was carried out using peripheral blood. This CDR3 reads CASSRLVANTGELFF. The CDR3 bases are TGTGCCAGCAGTCGACTAGTGGCGAACACCGGGGAGCTGTTTTTT.